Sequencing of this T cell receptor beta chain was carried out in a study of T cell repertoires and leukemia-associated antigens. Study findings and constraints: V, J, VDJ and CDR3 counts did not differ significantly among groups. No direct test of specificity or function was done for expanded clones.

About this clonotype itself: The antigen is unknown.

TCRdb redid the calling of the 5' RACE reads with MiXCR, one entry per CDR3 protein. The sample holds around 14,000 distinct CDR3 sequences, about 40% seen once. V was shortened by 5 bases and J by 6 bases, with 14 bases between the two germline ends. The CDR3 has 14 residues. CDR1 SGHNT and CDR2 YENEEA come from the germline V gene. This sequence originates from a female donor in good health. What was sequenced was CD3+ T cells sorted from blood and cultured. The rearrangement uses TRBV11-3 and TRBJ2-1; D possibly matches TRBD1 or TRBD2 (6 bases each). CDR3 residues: CASSLGGPGNEQFF. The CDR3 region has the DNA TGTGCCAGCAGCCTCGGGGGCCCCGGCAATGAGCAGTTCTTC.